Described below is a single T cell receptor (beta chain) sequence and its context. Its antigen is unknown. This sample was taken from a study of response to subunit inactivated influenza vaccine. TCRdb re-called the RT-PCR reads with MiXCR, one entry per CDR3 protein. The data hold some 800,000 distinct CDR3 sequences, with about 20% observed a single time. Overall study findings and caveats: The authors put forward the suggestion that each seasonal influenza vaccination may bring in only a limited number of new T cells.

V shed 5 bases and J shed 4 bases, with 18 bases lying between them. The CDR3 runs 15 residues. From germline, CDR1 is SEHNR and CDR2 FQNEAQ (reference sequence). Sequencing was performed on PBMCs from blood, taken 5 days after vaccination. This chain joins TRBV7-9 and TRBJ2-7; D may be TRBD1 (6 bases). This TCR derives from a man aged 45 to 65 who received an inactivated influenza vaccine. This CDR3 reads CASSTLTGTSYEQYF. CDR3 in DNA: TGTGCCAGCAGCACACTAACCGGGACAAGTTACGAGCAGTACTTC.